The rows below give T cell receptor beta chains drawn from one sample of a study of blood T cell repertoires in COVID-19. Sequencing was performed with immunoSEQ multiplex PCR; in TCRdb, only in-frame clones are kept and a portion is missing. Among 300,000 to 400,000 clones, approximately 81% were seen once, and the ten largest hold around 2%. Sequencing was carried out using PBMCs or T cells enriched from blood (not recorded which). These TCRs come from a woman in her 30s who had been exposed to COVID-19. The CDR3 runs from the conserved cysteine through the conserved F or W. The D gene is left open where the match is weak. Not all rows give a size; the values are once, few, many and, for expanded clones, a class.

TRBJ2-3 | TRBV28 | - | - | TGTGCCAGCAGTTATCGGTACACAGATACGCAGTATTTT | CASSYRYTDTQYF
TRBJ1-2 | TRBV6-5 | TRBD1 | - | TGTGCCAGCAAGACGGCAGGGGGCTATGGCTACACCTTC | CASKTAGGYGYTF
TRBJ1-3 | TRBV7-9 | - | - | TGTGCCAGCAGCCCCCGGCGGTCCGGAAACACCATATATTTT | CASSPRRSGNTIYF
TRBJ1-2 | TRBV18 | TRBD1 | - | TGTGCCAGCTCACCGGGCGGGACAGTAGGCGGCTACACCTTC | CASSPGGTVGGYTF
TRBJ2-1 | TRBV27 | - | - | TGTGCCAGCAGTTTTGGACAGCCCTACAATGAGCAGTTCTTC | CASSFGQPYNEQFF
TRBJ1-3 | TRBV11-2 | TRBD1 | - | TGTGCCAGCAGCCCTCAAACGGGACAGGGAAACACCATATATTTT | CASSPQTGQGNTIYF
TRBJ2-1 | TRBV7-9 | - | - | TGTGCCAGCAGCTTAGGGCTTAGGCTAGCGTCCTACAATGAGCAGTTCTTC | CASSLGLRLASYNEQFF
TRBJ1-5 | TRBV15 | TRBD1 | - | TGTGCCACCCGTCAGGGACAGAGCAATCAGCCCCAGCATTTT | CATRQGQSNQPQHF
TRBJ2-3 | TRBV7-8 | - | - | TGTGCCAGCAGCTTAGCGCCTCTGGCAGGGGATGGTGGCACAGATACGCAGTATTTT | CASSLAPLAGDGGTDTQYF
TRBJ2-2 | TRBV5-1 | TRBD2 | - | TGCGCCAGCAGCTCCTCGGGGGGACGGAACACCGGGGAGCTGTTTTTT | CASSSSGGRNTGELFF
TRBJ2-7 | TRBV4-1 | TRBD2 | - | TGCGCCAGCAGCCAAGGACTAGCGGGGGGGCCTCAGTACTTC | CASSQGLAGGPQYF
TRBJ1-2 | TRBV6-5 | - | - | TGTGCCAGCAGTTACTCGCCAGGGTCCTATGGCTACACCTTC | CASSYSPGSYGYTF
TRBJ1-5 | TRBV19 | - | - | TGTGCCAGTAGTAAATTTCACAGGGAAAGCGATCAGCCCCAGCATTTT | CASSKFHRESDQPQHF
TRBJ2-2 | TRBV5-1 | TRBD2 | - | TGCGCCAGCAGCTTGTCGGCGGGAGGGACCGGGGAGCTGTTTTTT | CASSLSAGGTGELFF
TRBJ1-6 | TRBV30 | TRBD1 | - | TGTGCCTGGAGAACAGGGGGCATGTCCTATAATTCACCCCTCCACTTT | CAWRTGGMSYNSPLHF
TRBJ2-7 | TRBV18 | TRBD1 | - | TGTGCCAGCTCACCGGGGACAGGGACAGTTTACGAGCAGTACTTC | CASSPGTGTVYEQYF
TRBJ2-5 | TRBV24-1 | - | - | TGTGCCACCAGTGATTTAGGGGTACCGACCCAGTACTTC | CATSDLGVPTQYF
TRBJ2-5 | TRBV6-5 | TRBD1 | - | TGTGCCAGCAGTCCCGGGACAGATCAAGAGACCCAGTACTTC | CASSPGTDQETQYF
TRBJ1-6 | TRBV5-4 | TRBD1 | once | TGTGCCAGCAGCCCCAGCCCCTACAGGGGATCACCCCTCCACTTT | CASSPSPYRGSPLHF
TRBJ2-1 | TRBV30 | - | - | TGTGCCTGGAAAGTCTCCTTGGGGGGGCTTAATGAGCAGTTCTTC | CAWKVSLGGLNEQFF
TRBJ2-1 | TRBV28 | TRBD2 | once | TGTGCCAGCAGACAACTCGAGGGAACTAGCGGGAATTACTACAATGAGCAGTTCTTC | CASRQLEGTSGNYYNEQFF
TRBJ1-2 | TRBV28 | TRBD1 | - | TGTGCCAGCAGTCCGCCGGACAGGTTTGGTGGTGGCTACACCTTC | CASSPPDRFGGGYTF
TRBJ1-2 | TRBV12-3/TRBV12-4 | - | - | TGTGCCAGCAGTTTAAACCAGAACTATGGCTACACCTTC | CASSLNQNYGYTF
TRBJ1-5 | TRBV23-1 | - | - | TGCGCCAGCAGTAGACAGAGCAATCAGCCCCAGCATTTT | CASSRQSNQPQHF
TRBJ2-1 | TRBV2 | - | - | TGTGCCAGCAGTGATAGACAGGTTACCTACAATGAGCAGTTCTTC | CASSDRQVTYNEQFF
TRBJ2-1 | TRBV5-6 | TRBD2 | - | TGTGCCAGCAGCTGGCGATTCGAGCGGGAGGGGTTCTTC | CASSWRFEREGFF
TRBJ1-5 | TRBV19 | TRBD1 | - | TGTGCCAGTAGTATAGGACAGGGTAGCAATCAGCCCCAGCATTTT | CASSIGQGSNQPQHF
TRBJ2-7 | TRBV4-1 | - | - | TGCGCCAGCAGCCAAGAATCTAGCCTCCCCTACGAGCAGTACTTC | CASSQESSLPYEQYF
TRBJ1-3 | TRBV6-5 | - | - | TGTGCCAGCAGTCCCGGGACAAACTCTGGAAACACCATATATTTT | CASSPGTNSGNTIYF
TRBJ1-2 | TRBV11-2 | - | - | TGTGCCAGCAGCTTTGGCCCGATGGAGAACTATGGCTACACCTTC | CASSFGPMENYGYTF
TRBJ2-7 | TRBV5-6 | - | - | TGTGCCAGCAGCTTATCCGACGAGCAGTACTTC | CASSLSDEQYF
TRBJ2-1 | TRBV30 | - | - | TGTGCCTGGAGTAAGGAGCTAAGGACCTACAATGAGCAGTTCTTC | CAWSKELRTYNEQFF
TRBJ2-3 | TRBV10-1 | TRBD1 | - | TGCGCCAGCAGTGCATGGACAGGGAGCACAGATACGCAGTATTTT | CASSAWTGSTDTQYF
TRBJ2-1 | TRBV5-8 | TRBD2 | - | TGTGCCAGCAGCCCATTCGGGCGGGAGGGGAATGAGCAGTTCTTC | CASSPFGREGNEQFF
TRBJ1-3 | TRBV10-2 | - | - | TGCGCCAGCCGCGGGGTCGGAGGAAACACCATATATTTT | CASRGVGGNTIYF
TRBJ2-5 | TRBV5-1 | TRBD1 | few | TGCGCCAGCAGCTCCAAAAAGGGACAGGGGTTAGAGACCCAGTACTTC | CASSSKKGQGLETQYF
TRBJ2-1 | TRBV4-1 | TRBD2 | once | TGCGCCAGCAGCCAAGGAGGTGCGGGAGGGTTAAGGAATGAGCAGTTCTTC | CASSQGGAGGLRNEQFF
TRBJ1-1 | TRBV5-1 | - | - | TGCGCCAGCAGCTTGGCAGAGAACACTGAAGCTTTCTTT | CASSLAENTEAFF
TRBJ1-4 | TRBV5-1 | TRBD1 | - | TGCGCCAGCAGCTTACAAACAGGGGGACGGGAAAAACTGTTTTTT | CASSLQTGGREKLFF